This T cell receptor (beta chain) emerged from a study of cytotoxic CD8 clonotypes in ibrutinib-treated CLL (dated by TCRdb to the early 2020s). Describing the broader study: The cohort included around 15 treatment-naive and ten to twelve relapsed/refractory patients; about 17 were IGHV unmutated. Of the 90 or so participants in the trial, about two dozen had longitudinal samples available. Response samples were taken after a median of approximately 13 months on treatment, ranging from about 6 to 36 months. Responses were partial in roughly 24 patients and complete in 2; after median 68 months follow-up, some 14 stayed in remission and about twelve progressed. On average, each sample yielded 255,043 productive templates and around 98,000 productive rearrangements. Cryopreserved peripheral blood mononuclear cells were obtained before treatment, at response, and at either sustained remission or disease progression. Patients were still on ibrutinib when every remission and progressive disease sample was collected. Findings and caveats that apply to the study as a whole: An increase in clonality was observed at ibrutinib response, with clonality remaining stable during sustained remission and falling back toward baseline at progression. At baseline, clonality was higher than in age-matched healthy donors and showed a strong correlation with circulating CD8+ T-cell counts. Sampling times were not matched between sustained-remission and progressing patients, and lymph node repertoires were not studied. Public clonotypes were rare and either shrank or stayed stable during treatment, and the rise in clonality at ibrutinib response reflected expansion of private clonotypes.

Each clonotype received, on average, 10x coverage in deep resolution sequencing performed on a MiSeq, where the target depth lay between 1 in 1 million and 1 in 200,000 T cells. The immunoSEQ hsTCRB Kit was used to generate TCR beta libraries. Per the authors' processing: ImmunoSEQ Data Assistant and ImmunoSEQ Analyzer were used for data analysis, and V, D and J genes were assigned according to IMGT definitions. Clonality, with values ranging from 0 to 1, was calculated as one minus the normalized Shannon entropy of productive rearrangement frequencies. Only overrepresented clonotypes making up at least 0.05% of the repertoire of each patient were included in the public clonotype analysis. About a dozen repertoires from age-matched healthy donors, obtained from immuneACCESS, served as clonality controls. TCRdb took this table from immuneACCESS and kept in-frame rearrangements with V and J called. Such tables lack part of the clones; where checked against another copy, unresolved V genes explain under half of the gap, and the rest is unexplained. D and trimming come from the DNA, and the V and J calls and clone size come from that table. The sample records about 160,000 clones, under 85% of which are singletons. The top ten clones comprise about 5% of the sample.

On this clone itself: Its antigen is still unknown. Base qualities are not provided; no much larger clone lies one nucleotide away.

In light of the paper, this sample's time point label describes: approximately 25 months on ibrutinib. Around 2 micrograms of genomic DNA were extracted from cryopreserved PBMCs for TCR beta library preparation. Longitudinal blood samples from CLL patients on ibrutinib monotherapy underwent high-throughput TCR beta sequencing. The patients took part in an open-label, single-center phase 2 trial of ibrutinib monotherapy. The sequence was collected from a human donor with chronic lymphocytic leukemia. The source was PBMCs, collected after 24 months of ibrutinib treatment.

The CDR3 is CASSLSPARGRGETQYF. The nucleotide sequence is TGTGCCAGCAGCTTATCCCCCGCTCGGGGGCGAGGAGAGACCCAGTACTTC. The sequence joins TRBV11-3 to TRBJ2-5; the D call is tentative, TRBD1 or TRBD2, as each matches 6 bases. The V end loses 2 bases and the J end loses 4 bases, and a stretch of 20 bases separates them. Based on the germline V gene, the CDR1 and CDR2 sequences are SGHNT and YENEEA. There are 17 amino acids in the CDR3, from cysteine to phenylalanine inclusive. Just CDR3 DNA is preserved here, 51 bases in frame from base 1. Full variable domain (CDR3 extended with the reference TRBV11-3 and TRBJ2-5 proteins): EAGVVQSPRYKIIEKKQPVAFWCNPISGHNTLYWYLQNLGQGPELLIRYENEEAVDDSQLPKDRFSAERLKGVDSTLKIQPAELGDSAVYLCASSLSPARGRGETQYFGPGTRLLVL.